The 6 T cell receptor beta chains reported below all come from one sample, sequenced in a study of cytomegalovirus exposure and HLA in healthy donors (TCRdb year 2017). Libraries were built with the immunoSEQ multiplex PCR assay. For the multiplex PCR, a mixture combining 60 forward primers for TCR Vbeta segments and 13 reverse primers for TCR Jbeta segments was used. The table comes from immuneACCESS by way of TCRdb, which keeps in-frame sequences with V and J called. Part of the clones is missing from these tables; in studies checked, under half for an unresolved V gene and the rest for unknown reasons. The sample table holds about 140,000 clones, of which around three quarters were seen once. The ten most abundant clones make up 4% to 5.5% of the sample. The source material was PBMCs. All receptors derive from a man in his thirties or forties in good health.

This sequence joins TRBV6-6 and TRBJ1-1; weak D call: TRBD1 (6 bases). V was shortened by 6 bases and J by 2 bases, with 10 bases between the two germline ends. CDR3 length: 13 residues. The germline gives CDR1 MNHNY, CDR2 SVGAGI (reference sequence). CDR3 loop: CASRNRANTEAFF. The CDR3 coding sequence is TGTGCCAGCAGAAACAGGGCTAACACTGAAGCTTTCTTT.

The CDR3 region is CASSPWTGREQYF. The DNA for the CDR3 is TGTGCCAGCAGCCCCTGGACAGGGAGAGAGCAGTACTTC. The chain has TRBV5-8 and TRBJ2-7; 8 bases map to TRBD1. Germline loops: CDR1 SGHTS, CDR2 YDEGEE. CDR3 length: 13 amino acids. With 4 bases clipped from V and 7 bases from J, the junction kept 7 bases outside the gene matches.

The chain is built from TRBV6-1 and TRBJ1-4; D gene unclear. Deletions cut 3 bases from V and 10 bases from J, with 18 bases between. Germline V gene lookup returns CDR1 MNHNS and CDR2 SASEGT. This CDR3 contains 15 residues. CDR3 sequence (DNA): TGTGCCAGCAGTGACACTAGCTCGACCGGCGGAAAACTGTTTTTT. This gives the protein CASSDTSSTGGKLFF.

About this clone: In the same sample, other DNA sequences code for this CDR3. The chain uses TRBV5-4 and TRBJ2-7, with TRBD2 matching over 7 bases. CDR1 and CDR2 (germline): SGHNT, YYREEE (reference sequence). V lost 0 bases and J lost 8; bases outside the gene matches: 8. CDR3 length: 14 amino acids. The CDR3 nucleotides read TGTGCCAGCAGCTTGGATCGCGGGAGAGAAAAGCAGTACTTC. This gives the protein CASSLDRGREKQYF. Variable domain in full (rest from reference TRBV5-4 and TRBJ2-7): ETGVTQSPTHLIKTRGQQVTLRCSSQSGHNTVSWYQQALGQGPQFIFQYYREEENGRGNFPPRFSGLQFPNYSSELNVNALELDDSALYLCASSLDRGREKQYFGPGTRLTVT.

The chain couples TRBV2 to TRBJ1-5; 8 bases fit TRBD1. The CDR3 contains 14 residues. V shed 3 bases, J shed 5 bases, and the junction held 3 bases outside the gene matches. Germline CDR1 reads SNHLY; CDR2 reads FYNNEI. This CDR3 is CASSDRTGYQPQHF. The CDR3 bases are TGTGCCAGCAGTGACCGGACAGGGTATCAGCCCCAGCATTTT.

V is TRBV7-2 and J is TRBJ2-7; TRBD2 agrees at 8 bases. With V trimmed by 6 bases and J by 4 bases, 5 bases remained unmatched. Per germline, CDR1 SGHTA and CDR2 FQGNSA. This CDR3 region has 13 residues. The CDR3 coding sequence is TGTGCCAGCAGGAGCGGGAGTGGTTACGAGCAGTACTTC. This gives the protein CASRSGSGYEQYF.